This paragraph covers one TCR beta chain sequence. What it recognizes is unknown. These data belong to a study of T cell responses to AZD1222 COVID-19 vaccine. Clones were read by immunoSEQ multiplex PCR, and TCRdb kept only the in-frame ones, dropping some. The sample has 130,000 or so clones, 80% to 95% seen once. Findings and caveats of the study: Across spike, vaccine-associated CD4 TCRs were found, dominant at 160-218 and 743-854. Reports indicate that nearly half of spike-specific TCRs are directed at unmutated variant regions. Once two AZD1222 doses were given, Spike-specific TCR breadth and depth went up. At baseline, seropositivity was found in only a handful of AZD1222 recipients.

CDR1 is SGHAT, CDR2 FQDESV, per germline (reference sequence). Between the trimmed V and J ends, which lost 1 base and 8 bases, there was a span of 14 bases. The CDR3 loop spans 15 amino acids. This sequence originates from an adult who received the AZD1222 COVID-19 vaccine. Sequenced material: peripheral blood, taken 28 days after the second AZD1222 dose. The gene calls are TRBV11-1 and TRBJ2-2; D is perhaps TRBD2 (6 bases). CDR3 DNA sequence: TGTGCCAGCAGCTTAGGGAGGGACGGAACTGGGGAGCTGTTTTTT. This encodes CASSLGRDGTGELFF.